One and the same sample provided the 10 T cell receptor beta chains below, sequenced in a study of cytomegalovirus exposure and HLA in healthy donors. Use of 60 Vbeta and 13 Jbeta primers characterized the PCR. Sequencing was performed with immunoSEQ multiplex PCR; in TCRdb, only in-frame clones are kept and a portion is missing. This table has tens of thousands of clones, less than 80% appearing once. Sequenced: PBMCs. These receptors all come from a man aged 60-69 years in good health and CMV-seropositive.

This clone was counted a few times. The chain combines TRBV7-8 with TRBJ2-5; tentatively, D is TRBD2 (6 bases). This CDR3 is 14 amino acids long. Germline loops: CDR1 SGHVS, CDR2 FQNEAQ. V was cut by 3 bases and J by 2 bases, with 10 bases left in between. The CDR3 sequence: CASSFRGKQETQYF. In DNA, the CDR3 is TGTGCCAGCAGCTTTCGGGGGAAACAAGAGACCCAGTACTTC. The whole variable domain, remainder taken from reference TRBV7-8 and TRBJ2-5, is GAGVSQSPRYKVAKRGQDVALRCDPISGHVSLFWYQQALGQGPEFLTYFQNEAQLDKSGLPSDRFFAERPEGSVSTLKIQRTQQEDSAVYLCASSFRGKQETQYFGPGTRLLVL.

The chain carries TRBV29-1 and TRBJ2-3, with D perhaps TRBD1 (5 bases). V lost 1 base and J lost 2, with 10 bases in between. Germline CDR1 SQVTM, CDR2 ANQGSEA. This CDR3 is 14 amino acids long. The CDR3 is CSVEGVQDTDTQYF. CDR3 bases: TGCAGCGTTGAAGGGGTACAGGACACAGATACGCAGTATTTT.

The chain has TRBV6-5 and TRBJ2-1; unclear D gene. CDR3 length: 15 residues. Trimming removed 2 bases at V and 0 bases at J, with 8 bases between. CDR1 MNHEY and CDR2 SVGAGI come from the germline V gene. The CDR3 sequence: CASSYRRSSYNEQFF. CDR3 DNA: TGTGCCAGCAGTTACCGCCGCAGCTCCTACAATGAGCAGTTCTTC.

This clone was detected only a few times. The chain's CDR3 is CASSLAKGHGLVSYNEQFF. CDR3 in DNA: TGCGCCAGCAGCTTGGCCAAGGGACACGGACTCGTCTCCTACAATGAGCAGTTCTTC. V gene TRBV5-1 combines with J gene TRBJ2-1; a possible D gene is TRBD1 (6 bases). The germline V and J ends were trimmed by 0 bases and 0 bases, with 19 bases remaining between them. Germline V gives CDR1 SGHRS, CDR2 YFSETQ. The CDR3 consists of 19 residues.

In its sample, this clone was seen a few times. The J gene is TRBJ2-7, the V gene TRBV2, with TRBD1 identical over 7 bases. V shed 8 bases, J shed 2 bases, and the junction held 9 bases outside the gene matches. Germline values: CDR1 SNHLY, CDR2 FYNNEI. This CDR3 has 14 amino acids. CDR3 bases: TGTGCCAGCGACCTCGCCGGGACAGCCTACGAGCAGTACTTC. Residues: CASDLAGTAYEQYF.

This sequence joins TRBV9 and TRBJ2-1, with D hard to call. The CDR3 runs 11 residues. The germline V gene has CDR1 SGDLS and CDR2 YYNGEE. Trimming removed 3 bases from V and 7 bases from J, with 5 bases in between. The CDR3 here is CASSALNEQFF. The CDR3 region has the DNA TGTGCCAGCAGCGCCTTAAATGAGCAGTTCTTC.

This chain joins TRBV6-5 and TRBJ2-1; tentative D call: TRBD2 (5 bases). Per germline, CDR1 MNHEY and CDR2 SVGAGI. This CDR3 region has 12 residues. V was clipped by 5 bases and J by 10 bases, with 12 bases between them. As DNA, the CDR3 is TGTGCCAGCAGTCAACTAGGAGGCGAGCAGTTCTTC. This codes for CASSQLGGEQFF.

This chain connects TRBV29-1 to TRBJ2-1; TRBD2 is a possible D gene (5 bases). The CDR3 totals 14 residues. Germline loops: CDR1 SQVTM, CDR2 ANQGSEA. V shed 6 bases and J shed 4 bases, with 16 bases lying between them. CDR3 in amino acids: CSVQDQRRYNEQFF. The CDR3 nucleotides are TGCAGCGTCCAAGACCAGCGGAGATACAATGAGCAGTTCTTC.

J is TRBJ2-7 and V is TRBV7-9; 9 positions agree with TRBD2. CDR3 length: 15 residues. The germline V gene has CDR1 SEHNR and CDR2 FQNEAQ (reference sequence). V lost 0 bases to trimming and J lost 3 bases; unmatched junction nucleotides: 3. The chain's CDR3 is CASSLALAGHYEQYF. In DNA form, the CDR3 reads TGTGCCAGCAGCTTAGCACTAGCGGGCCACTACGAGCAGTACTTC. The full variable domain, in which reference TRBV7-9 and TRBJ2-7 provide the parts outside the CDR3, is DTGVSQNPRHKITKRGQNVTFRCDPISEHNRLYWYRQTLGQGPEFLTYFQNEAQLEKSRLLSDRFSAERPKGSFSTLEIQRTEQGDSAMYLCASSLALAGHYEQYFGPGTRLTVT.

The gene calls are TRBV11-2 and TRBJ2-7; 7 nucleotides align to TRBD1. CDR1 and CDR2 (germline): SGHAT, FQNNGV. CDR3 length: 14 amino acids. V was pared by 1 base and J by 4 bases, with 4 bases of the junction left unmatched. CDR3 DNA: TGTGCCAGCAGCTTAGGACAGGGCGGGTACGAGCAGTACTTC. Amino acid sequence: CASSLGQGGYEQYF.